This T cell receptor (beta chain) was found in a study of CD8+CD57+ T cells in acquired aplastic anemia. This clonotype was seen repeatedly, ten times or more. Genomic DNA constituted the template upon which TCR beta VDJ and CDR3 profiling was performed. TCRdb called the reads again in MiXCR, with one record for every CDR3 protein. The profile shows 180,000 or so distinct CDR3 sequences, 35% to 50% of them singletons. The CDR3 length is 14 residues. Trimming cost V 2 bases and J 3 bases; bases outside gene matches: 4. Looked up from germline, CDR1 is SGHTS and CDR2 is YDEGEE. The receptor was derived from a human donor in good health. The sequenced material came from sorted CD4+, CD8+, or CD8+CD57+ T cells (not recorded which) from PBMCs. This sequence joins TRBV5-8 and TRBJ2-7, with 8 bases lining up with TRBD1. The chain's CDR3 is CASSFDRGGYEQYF. CDR3 bases: TGTGCCAGCAGCTTCGACAGGGGCGGCTACGAGCAGTACTTC.